Shown below are 29 T cell receptor beta chains from a single sample sequenced in a study of T cell repertoires in cytomegalovirus infection. TCRdb passed the reads through MiXCR, listing each CDR3 protein once. The sample lists about 260,000 distinct CDR3 sequences, approximately 13% occurring once. Sequences were obtained from PBMCs. The receptors stem from a human donor in good health (CMV status not recorded). Some clones in this sample may be carry-over from other donors' samples.

V is TRBV5-5 and J is TRBJ1-5; D gene unclear. Looked up from germline, CDR1 is SGHKS and CDR2 is YYEKEE (reference sequence). The length of the CDR3 is 17 residues. The V end was cut by 0 bases, the J end by 1 base, with 14 bases between. This CDR3 is CASSLDRGIGSNQPQHF. Here the CDR3 DNA reads TGTGCCAGCAGCTTGGACAGAGGGATAGGGAGCAATCAGCCCCAGCATTTT.

This clonotype was seen at least ten times. The gene calls are TRBV7-9 and TRBJ1-1; D call uncertain. The CDR3 spans 13 residues. Germline V gene lookup returns CDR1 SEHNR and CDR2 FQNEAQ (reference sequence). Trimming removed 3 bases at V and 4 bases at J, with 9 bases between. CDR3 loop: CASSFGVATEAFF. CDR3 nucleotide sequence: TGTGCCAGCAGCTTTGGGGTAGCCACTGAAGCTTTCTTT.

Only a few counts were recorded for this clonotype. The V and J genes are TRBV7-9 and TRBJ1-1, with 7 bases matching TRBD1. V shed 3 bases, J shed 0 bases, and the junction held 4 bases outside the gene matches. CDR3 length equals 15 residues. Germline values: CDR1 SEHNR, CDR2 FQNEAQ (reference sequence). CDR3 nucleotides: TGTGCCAGCAGCTTGGGGACAGTCGTGAACACTGAAGCTTTCTTT. Its protein is CASSLGTVVNTEAFF.

This rearrangement joins TRBV6-2 or TRBV6-3 to TRBJ1-5, with TRBD1 matching over 9 bases. After removal of 0 bases from V and 3 bases from J, the junction contained 3 bases not matched to a gene. Germline V gene sequence: CDR1 MNHEY, CDR2 SVGEGT. CDR3 length: 16 amino acids. The CDR3 spells CASSYSGTGINQPQHF. CDR3 DNA sequence: TGTGCCAGCAGTTACTCCGGGACAGGGATCAATCAGCCCCAGCATTTT.

This chain connects TRBV2 to TRBJ2-3, with D unclear. V lost 7 bases and J 0 bases, leaving 11 bases between the germline ends. CDR1 is SNHLY and CDR2 is FYNNEI in the germline V gene. The CDR3 spans 14 residues. CDR3 residues: CASIEVASTDTQYF. The CDR3 DNA is TGTGCCAGCATCGAAGTTGCTAGCACAGATACGCAGTATTTT.

This clonotype occurred many times. The J gene is TRBJ2-3, the V gene TRBV6-2 or TRBV6-3, with 7 positions matching TRBD2. Unmatched junction bases numbered 7, after V lost 7 bases and J lost 9 bases. CDR3 length equals 12 residues. Germline CDR1 and CDR2: MNHEY and SVGEGT. In nucleotides, the CDR3 is TGTGCCAGCATGGGACTAAGGTGGACGCAGTATTTT. It is translated as CASMGLRWTQYF.

This chain links TRBV29-1 with TRBJ1-1; the D gene is possibly TRBD1 (5 bases). Germline V gene sequence: CDR1 SQVTM, CDR2 ANQGSEA. The CDR3 has 17 residues. V lost 1 base to trimming and J lost 4 bases, with 22 bases between them. CDR3 sequence: CSVEGGHDWGEGTEAFF. In DNA, the CDR3 is TGCAGCGTTGAAGGTGGACACGACTGGGGGGAGGGCACTGAAGCTTTCTTT.

This clonotype occurred many times. The rearrangement uses TRBV4-1 and TRBJ1-5, with D perhaps TRBD1 (6 bases). Trimming removed 1 base at V and 7 bases at J, with 17 bases between. There are 16 residues in the CDR3. Germline CDR1 reads MGHRA; CDR2 reads YSYEKL. CDR3 in amino acids: CASSQVTVTGYQPQHF. CDR3 sequence (DNA): TGCGCCAGCAGCCAAGTCACCGTTACAGGGTACCAGCCCCAGCATTTT.

The table lists this clonotype with many counts. This chain links TRBV12-3 or TRBV12-4 with TRBJ2-7; 10 positions agree with TRBD2. The junction had 2 bases not matched to a gene; V was cut back by 2 bases and J by 7 bases. CDR3 length: 13 amino acids. CDR3 protein: CASSLILAGEQYF. For the CDR3, the DNA is TGTGCCAGCAGTTTAATACTAGCGGGGGAGCAGTACTTC.

This clonotype has just a few counts. This rearrangement joins TRBV20-1 to TRBJ1-5, with 9 bases aligning to TRBD1. Germline V CDR1 and CDR2: DFQATT, SNEGSKA (reference sequence). V dropped 6 bases and J dropped 2; count of bases not matched to a gene: 5. The CDR3 totals 14 residues. CDR3 residues: CSAERDRGNQPQHF. The CDR3 coding sequence is TGCAGTGCAGAGAGGGACAGGGGCAATCAGCCCCAGCATTTT.

V gene TRBV20-1 combines with J gene TRBJ1-4, with D possibly being TRBD1 (5 bases). This CDR3 comprises 11 residues. Germline V gives CDR1 DFQATT, CDR2 SNEGSKA (reference sequence). V lost 5 bases and J lost 7, with 8 bases in between. In DNA, the CDR3 is TGCAGTGCTGGGAGGGGTGAAAAACTGTTTTTT. This translates into CSAGRGEKLFF.

This clonotype was seen only a few times. This chain links TRBV7-9 with TRBJ2-1; perhaps TRBD1 as D (7 bases). The CDR3 has 15 amino acids. V was pared by 10 bases and J by 1 base, with 17 bases between. Germline V CDR1 and CDR2: SEHNR, FQNEAQ (reference sequence). The CDR3: CATRGRFESYNEQFF. The CDR3 nucleotides are TGTGCCACCAGGGGGAGGTTTGAATCCTACAATGAGCAGTTCTTC. The variable domain in full, completed from reference TRBV7-9 and TRBJ2-1, reads DTGVSQNPRHKITKRGQNVTFRCDPISEHNRLYWYRQTLGQGPEFLTYFQNEAQLEKSRLLSDRFSAERPKGSFSTLEIQRTEQGDSAMYLCATRGRFESYNEQFFGPGTRLTVL.

This clonotype was counted a few times. The V and J genes are TRBV5-6 and TRBJ1-5; TRBD1 agrees at 9 bases. Trimming at V came to 0 bases and at J to 7 bases, leaving 5 bases not matched to a gene. This CDR3 has 15 residues. Germline V gene sequence: CDR1 SGHDT, CDR2 YYEEEE. In nucleotides, the CDR3 is TGTGCCAGCAGCTTGGGACAGGGGGTAGGGCAGCCCCAGCATTTT. It specifies CASSLGQGVGQPQHF.

This clonotype has just a few counts. The J gene is TRBJ1-1, the V gene TRBV12-3 or TRBV12-4, with 7 bases matching TRBD1. There are 14 residues in the CDR3. The V segment lost 0 bases and the J segment 10 bases; nucleotides outside the gene matches: 8. CDR3 residues: CASSLAEGASGAFF. The CDR3 nucleotides are TGTGCCAGCAGTTTAGCGGAGGGGGCCTCGGGAGCTTTCTTT.

This clonotype was detected many times. This chain connects TRBV15 to TRBJ1-4, with 9 positions matching TRBD1. CDR3 length: 16 residues. In germline, CDR1 is LNHNV, CDR2 YYDKDF (reference sequence). Trimming took 0 bases from V and 5 from J; bases not matched to a gene: 4. In nucleotides, the CDR3 is TGTGCCACCAGCAGAGATAGAGGGACAGGGAATGAAAAACTGTTTTTT. Translation gives CATSRDRGTGNEKLFF.

This clonotype was seen many times. The chain is built from TRBV28 and TRBJ1-1; 12 nucleotides match TRBD1. V dropped 7 bases and J dropped 4; count of bases not matched to a gene: 7. Germline V gives CDR1 MDHEN, CDR2 SYDVKM. The CDR3 loop spans 15 amino acids. The CDR3 sequence: CASTILGQGATEAFF. DNA for the CDR3: TGTGCCAGCACCATACTGGGACAGGGGGCCACTGAAGCTTTCTTT.

This clonotype occurred a few times. The chain uses TRBV29-1 and TRBJ2-3; unclear D gene. There are 12 residues in the CDR3. The germline CDR1 and CDR2 sequences are SQVTM and ANQGSEA. The V end lost 6 bases, the J end lost 4 bases, and 11 bases lay between the germline ends. In nucleotides, the CDR3 is TGCAGCGTCCGTGAGTCACCAGATACGCAGTATTTT. Protein product: CSVRESPDTQYF.

The sample holds many counts of this clonotype. The V and J genes are TRBV6-1 and TRBJ1-1; D call uncertain. The germline V and J ends were trimmed by 4 bases and 5 bases, with 14 bases remaining between them. The V gene's germline CDR1 is MNHNS and CDR2 SASEGT. The CDR3 covers 14 residues. CDR3 DNA: TGTGCCAGCAGTGTGAGGGCGGAGGGTACTGAAGCTTTCTTT. It is translated as CASSVRAEGTEAFF.

This clonotype was seen many times. The chain combines TRBV7-7 with TRBJ2-7; 12 bases fit TRBD2. The CDR3 extends over 15 amino acids. Germline CDR1 SSHAT, CDR2 FNYEAQ (reference sequence). Unmatched junction bases numbered 4, after V lost 5 bases and J lost 2 bases. As DNA, the CDR3 is TGTGCCAGCAGCCCGACTAGCGGGAGACCCTACGAGCAGTACTTC. Its protein is CASSPTSGRPYEQYF.

At least ten counts were recorded for this clonotype. V is TRBV6-9 and J is TRBJ1-4, with D possibly being TRBD1 (5 bases). The CDR3 runs 16 residues. Germline CDR1 reads MNHGY; CDR2 reads SVAAGI. V was clipped by 6 bases and J by 8 bases, with 22 bases between them. CDR3 DNA: TGTGCCAGCAGCCCCGACCCCACGGGGGTGGAGGAAAAACTGTTTTTT. Amino acid sequence: CASSPDPTGVEEKLFF.

This clonotype was observed at least ten times. J is TRBJ2-7 and V is TRBV7-9; possibly TRBD1 for D (6 bases). This CDR3 contains 17 residues. Trimming removed 1 base from V and 6 bases from J, with 22 bases in between. Germline CDR1 SEHNR, CDR2 FQNEAQ (reference sequence). The CDR3 DNA is TGTGCCAGCAGCTTAGTTGTCGGCAACAGGGCCCCAGTCGAGCAGTACTTC. Amino acid sequence: CASSLVVGNRAPVEQYF.

The chain joins TRBV4-2 to TRBJ2-7, with TRBD2 as a possible D gene (7 bases). Germline-derived CDR1 and CDR2 are LGHNA and YNFKEQ. The length of the CDR3 is 17 residues. The ends were cut back, 4 bases at V and 1 base at J, with 20 bases in the middle. The CDR3 is CASSPRGAFDLSYEQYF. For the CDR3, the DNA is TGTGCCAGCAGCCCCCGGGGGGCCTTCGACCTTTCCTACGAGCAGTACTTC.

This clonotype was recorded at least ten times. V gene TRBV20-1 combines with J gene TRBJ2-7, with TRBD2 identical over 11 bases. Per germline, CDR1 DFQATT and CDR2 SNEGSKA (reference sequence). This CDR3 spans 14 amino acids. The CDR3 nucleotides read TGCAGCGGTGCCGGGACTAGCGGATACTACGAGCAGTACTTC. Translating it yields CSGAGTSGYYEQYF.

This chain connects TRBV20-1 to TRBJ2-7; D gene ambiguous. This CDR3 region has 13 residues. Germline CDR1 reads DFQATT; CDR2 reads SNEGSKA (reference sequence). Trimming removed 1 base at V and 3 bases at J, with 10 bases between. The CDR3 region is CSARVQVIYEQYF. CDR3 in DNA: TGCAGTGCTAGAGTGCAGGTGATCTACGAGCAGTACTTC.

The V and J genes are TRBV2 and TRBJ1-1; D gene unclear. Trimming left V 6 bases short and J 0 bases short, with 5 bases between. The CDR3 is 12 amino acids. The germline CDR1 and CDR2 sequences are SNHLY and FYNNEI. DNA for the CDR3: TGTGCCAGCAGGTCAATGAACACTGAAGCTTTCTTT. Residues: CASRSMNTEAFF.

This clonotype was seen only a few times. The CDR3 coding sequence is TGTGCCAGCAGTTTCCCCGAGGGGGCATTTTATGGCTACACCTTC. Residues: CASSFPEGAFYGYTF. The chain couples TRBV28 to TRBJ1-2; 7 bases are shared with TRBD1. V gave up 3 bases and J gave up 5 bases; unmatched junction bases: 9. Germline V lookup: CDR1 MDHEN, CDR2 SYDVKM. This CDR3 is 15 amino acids long.

The table lists this clonotype with many counts. The chain joins TRBV7-2 to TRBJ2-7; 8 nucleotides line up with TRBD1. CDR3 length: 14 residues. Germline-derived CDR1 and CDR2 are SGHTA and FQGNSA. Trimming at V came to 3 bases and at J to 0 bases, leaving 1 base not matched to a gene. The CDR3 here is CASSFTGGSYEQYF. The CDR3 DNA reads as TGTGCCAGCAGCTTCACAGGGGGCTCCTACGAGCAGTACTTC.

This clonotype appeared many times. V usage is TRBV20-1 and J usage is TRBJ1-1, with 9 bases matching TRBD1. This CDR3 has 13 residues. The germline V gene has CDR1 DFQATT and CDR2 SNEGSKA (reference sequence). Trimming removed 4 bases from V and 3 bases from J; junction bases left unmatched: 3. The CDR3 region is CSATQGADTEAFF. In DNA form, the CDR3 reads TGCAGTGCTACACAGGGGGCTGACACTGAAGCTTTCTTT.

In its sample, this clonotype was seen many times. The genes are TRBV4-1 and TRBJ2-3; possibly TRBD2 for D (5 bases). The CDR3 contains 16 residues. In germline, CDR1 is MGHRA, CDR2 YSYEKL. V was trimmed by 0 bases and J by 1 base, leaving 11 bases between them. Written as DNA, the CDR3 is TGCGCCAGCAGCCAAGATCGGGTTAGCGGCACAGATACGCAGTATTTT. It translates to CASSQDRVSGTDTQYF.